These 27 T cell receptor beta chains were sequenced from one sample in a study of post-analysis software for immune sequencing data (dated by TCRdb to the mid-2010s). General conclusions and limits of the study: Significantly higher frequencies in patients than in controls were found for roughly five TRBV segments, including TRBV5-6, TRBV5-1 and TRBV20-1.

These receptors have no known antigen. The library was generated by PCR. Instrument on record: Illumina HiSeq 2500. Unique molecular identifiers were incorporated into TCR beta cDNA libraries to reduce PCR and sequencing biases. TCRdb passed the public sequencing reads through fastp at Q25 and MiXCR, retaining productive beta sequences. Rows are unified per CDR3 protein, each entry keeping the most common DNA and genes. Across this sample there are 430,000 or so distinct CDR3 sequences, with about 39% seen only once. Under 9% of the sample belongs to the ten largest clones. Source material: blood. The receptors come from a girl under 10 years old with multiple sclerosis.

This clonotype turned up a few times. The V call is TRBV20-1, the J call TRBJ2-7; D remains ambiguous. Trimming shortened V by 1 base and J by 0 bases, and 10 bases separated the two germline ends. This CDR3 region has 14 residues. CDR1 and CDR2 (germline): DFQATT, SNEGSKA (reference sequence). CDR3 bases: TGCAGTGCTAGAGGCCGAGTGACCTCCTACGAGCAGTACTTC. This encodes CSARGRVTSYEQYF.

The gene calls are TRBV5-1 and TRBJ2-7; TRBD2 matches at 13 bases. CDR3 length: 17 amino acids. CDR1 SGHRS and CDR2 YFSETQ come from the germline V gene. Trimming at V came to 0 bases and at J to 5 bases, leaving 8 bases not matched to a gene. The CDR3 protein is CASSLERLAGGIDEQYF. The CDR3 coding sequence is TGCGCCAGCAGCTTGGAACGACTAGCGGGAGGTATCGACGAGCAGTACTTC.

This sequence joins TRBV6-1 and TRBJ2-7, with D unclear. The CDR3 spans 14 residues. V was pared by 2 bases and J by 0 bases, with 8 bases between. In germline, CDR1 is MNHNS, CDR2 SASEGT. The CDR3 coding sequence is TGTGCCAGCAGTGAACCAGGCCTCTCCTACGAGCAGTACTTC. Its translation is CASSEPGLSYEQYF.

J is TRBJ1-2 and V is TRBV7-3; D may be TRBD1 (6 bases). CDR3 length equals 14 residues. Looked up from germline, CDR1 is SGHTA and CDR2 is FQGTGA. V was pared by 5 bases and J by 4 bases, with 14 bases between. The CDR3 DNA follows: TGTGCCAGCAGCGTAGGGGGGGGCGGCTATGGCTACACCTTC. This translates into CASSVGGGGYGYTF.

This clonotype turned up a few times. The chain is built from TRBV20-1 and TRBJ1-4; possibly TRBD1 for D (5 bases). The ends were cut back, 5 bases at V and 7 bases at J, with 17 bases in the middle. This CDR3 is 14 amino acids long. Germline CDR1 DFQATT, CDR2 SNEGSKA (reference sequence). Here the CDR3 reads CSADPAGPGEKLFF. The CDR3 DNA reads as TGCAGTGCTGACCCGGCAGGGCCGGGTGAAAAACTGTTTTTT.

This clonotype was recorded a few times. The genes are TRBV27 and TRBJ2-6; D ambiguous. V shed 5 bases and J shed 0 bases, with 8 bases lying between them. Germline CDR1 is MNHEY and CDR2 is SMNVEV (reference sequence). This CDR3 is 15 amino acids long. This CDR3 reads CASSPSYSGANVLTF. CDR3 bases: TGTGCCAGCAGTCCCTCCTACTCTGGGGCCAACGTCCTGACTTTC.

V and J are TRBV25-1 and TRBJ2-7; 8 bases line up with TRBD1. The CDR3 length is 14 residues. CDR1 is MGHDK and CDR2 is SYGVNS in the germline V gene. After removal of 3 bases from V and 5 bases from J, the junction contained 6 bases not matched to a gene. CDR3 residues: CASSDVRGHDEQYF. CDR3 coding DNA: TGTGCCAGCAGTGACGTCAGGGGGCACGACGAGCAGTACTTC.

The rearrangement links TRBV6-2 or TRBV6-3 to TRBJ1-1, with D possibly being TRBD1 (6 bases). The germline CDR1 and CDR2 sequences are MNHEY and SVGEGT. CDR3 length equals 14 residues. The V and J ends lost 2 bases and 3 bases respectively, with 10 bases between them. The CDR3 DNA sequence: TGTGCCAGCAGTTACGGGGGCGTTTACACTGAAGCTTTCTTT. It yields the protein CASSYGGVYTEAFF.

The chain combines TRBV20-1 with TRBJ1-5; no clear D gene. Germline lookup yields CDR1 DFQATT and CDR2 SNEGSKA (reference sequence). CDR3 length equals 12 residues. V lost 5 bases to trimming and J lost 3 bases, with 8 bases between them. The CDR3 region has the DNA TGCAGTGCTTGGCGCCTCAATCAGCCCCAGCATTTT. Translated: CSAWRLNQPQHF.

V and J are TRBV27 and TRBJ2-3, with 7 bases that match TRBD2. Germline CDR1 and CDR2: MNHEY and SMNVEV (reference sequence). The CDR3 has 15 residues. Losses at the gene ends were 5 bases for V and 2 bases for J; bases not matched to a gene: 7. DNA of the CDR3: TGTGCCAGCAGTCGGAGGGAGGGAGACACAGATACGCAGTATTTT. Protein: CASSRREGDTDTQYF.

In nucleotides, the CDR3 is TGTGCCAGCAGTTTCAGGGGAATCACTGAAGCTTTCTTT. It yields the protein CASSFRGITEAFF. The rearrangement joins TRBV12-3 or TRBV12-4 to TRBJ1-1; TRBD1 might be the D (6 bases). There are 13 residues in the CDR3. V was clipped by 3 bases and J by 4 bases, with 9 bases between them.

The chain carries TRBV27 and TRBJ2-3, with TRBD2 matching over 9 bases. In germline, CDR1 is MNHEY, CDR2 SMNVEV (reference sequence). CDR3 length: 14 residues. J was trimmed by 5 bases and V by 3 bases; bases with no gene match: 3. CDR3 amino acids: CASSLGLAKDTQYF. CDR3 nucleotides: TGTGCCAGCAGTTTGGGACTAGCTAAAGATACGCAGTATTTT.

This clonotype has just a few counts. This CDR3 is CSAPQGFKTYNEQFF. The DNA of the CDR3 is TGCAGTGCGCCGCAGGGTTTTAAGACCTACAATGAGCAGTTCTTC. This sequence joins TRBV20-1 and TRBJ2-1, with D perhaps TRBD1 (5 bases). The V gene's germline CDR1 is DFQATT and CDR2 SNEGSKA (reference sequence). This CDR3 is built from 15 residues. V gave up 6 bases and J gave up 2 bases, with 17 bases separating them.

The CDR3 nucleotides are TGCATCAGGGGGTTGGGGGGGCGCGGGACTAATGAAAAACTGTTTTTT. Translating it yields CIRGLGGRGTNEKLFF. The rearrangement joins TRBV29-1 to TRBJ1-4; TRBD1 matches 7 bases. The CDR3 consists of 16 residues. Germline-derived CDR1 and CDR2 are SQVTM and ANQGSEA.

This chain connects TRBV6-6 to TRBJ2-2; the D gene is possibly TRBD2 (6 bases). Between the trimmed V and J ends, which lost 0 bases and 6 bases, there was a span of 17 bases. The CDR3 totals 17 residues. CDR1 is MNHNY and CDR2 is SVGAGI in the germline V gene (reference sequence). Here the CDR3 DNA reads TGTGCCAGCAGTTACTCGATGGAGACTAGGGCCGCCGGGGAGCTGTTTTTT. Residues: CASSYSMETRAAGELFF.

The chain carries TRBV28 and TRBJ2-7; TRBD2 is a possible D gene (5 bases). Germline CDR1 and CDR2: MDHEN and SYDVKM. This CDR3 is built from 15 residues. Deletions cut 5 bases from V and 0 bases from J, with 14 bases between. CDR3 in DNA: TGTGCCAGCAGTCCCGGAGGACCGCCCTCCTACGAGCAGTACTTC. It codes for CASSPGGPPSYEQYF.

The table lists this clonotype with many counts. The chain joins TRBV5-1 to TRBJ2-3; D might be TRBD2 (6 bases). Germline CDR1 is SGHRS and CDR2 is YFSETQ. V lost 0 bases and J lost 5, with 10 bases in between. This CDR3 spans 14 amino acids. The CDR3 DNA sequence: TGCGCCAGCAGCTTGGATGGCGGGGAAGATACGCAGTATTTT. Protein sequence: CASSLDGGEDTQYF. Filled out from reference TRBV5-1 and TRBJ2-3, the complete variable domain reads KAGVTQTPRYLIKTRGQQVTLSCSPISGHRSVSWYQQTPGQGLQFLFEYFSETQRNKGNFPGRFSGRQFSNSRSEMNVSTLELGDSALYLCASSLDGGEDTQYFGPGTRLTVL.

This clonotype was seen a single time. The chain couples TRBV6-5 to TRBJ2-3; 11 nucleotides align to TRBD2. The CDR3 has 18 residues. Per germline, CDR1 MNHEY and CDR2 SVGAGI. V shed 3 bases, J shed 4 bases, and the junction held 12 bases outside the gene matches. DNA of the CDR3: TGTGCCAGCAGTTATGGATTCATTAGCGGGGGGGCAGCAGATACGCAGTATTTT. Its translation: CASSYGFISGGAADTQYF.

The chain is built from TRBV6-5 and TRBJ2-1; D not certain. Germline CDR1 is MNHEY and CDR2 is SVGAGI. The V end was cut by 6 bases, the J end by 3 bases, with 21 bases between. The CDR3 extends over 17 amino acids. The CDR3 region is CASSYSSGRALYNEQFF. Here the CDR3 DNA reads TGTGCCAGCAGCTATTCCTCTGGACGCGCTCTCTACAATGAGCAGTTCTTC.

In this sample, this clonotype turned up a few times. The gene calls are TRBV6-2 or TRBV6-3 and TRBJ2-7; 10 positions agree with TRBD2. Germline loops: CDR1 MNHEY, CDR2 SVGEGT. The ends lost 8 bases at V and 3 bases at J; junction bases unmatched: 10. This CDR3 region has 15 residues. CDR3 protein: CASALGLAGDYEQYF. DNA of the CDR3: TGTGCCAGCGCTCTGGGGCTAGCGGGAGACTACGAGCAGTACTTC.

To note about this clonotype: The junction differs from germline at one of its ends, possibly a read error. The rearrangement uses TRBV12-3 or TRBV12-4 and TRBJ1-2, with unresolved D. CDR3 length equals 13 residues. This CDR3 is CASSFSDNYDYTF. CDR3 DNA: TGTGCCAGCAGTTTCTCAGATAACTATGACTACACCTTC.

In its sample, this clonotype was seen a few times. This rearrangement joins TRBV7-9 to TRBJ1-1; D uncertain. Trimming left V 5 bases short and J 0 bases short, with 13 bases between. From germline, CDR1 is SEHNR and CDR2 FQNEAQ (reference sequence). This CDR3 has 15 residues. The DNA of the CDR3 is TGTGCCAGCAGCCCCCTCGGAGGGATGAACACTGAAGCTTTCTTT. It is translated as CASSPLGGMNTEAFF.

The chain is built from TRBV7-2 and TRBJ2-5; 10 nucleotides agree with TRBD2. Germline V CDR1 and CDR2: SGHTA, FQGNSA. The V gene end was trimmed by 5 bases and the J gene end by 11 bases; junction bases not matched to a gene: 11. CDR3 length: 14 residues. CDR3 bases: TGTGCCAGCAGCCCCAGCGGGAGGGGCGATGAGCAGTACTTC. Its protein product is CASSPSGRGDEQYF. The entire variable domain, with the rest obtained from reference TRBV7-2 and TRBJ2-5, is as follows: GAGVSQSPSNKVTEKGKDVELRCDPISGHTALYWYRQSLGQGLEFLIYFQGNSAPDKSGLPSDRFSAERTGGSVSTLTIQRTQQEDSAVYLCASSPSGRGDEQYFGPGTRLLVL.

The chain couples TRBV6-6 to TRBJ1-2; TRBD1 matches 7 bases. V lost 0 bases, J lost 8 bases, and 6 bases stayed unmatched. Germline V gene data show CDR1 as MNHNY and CDR2 as SVGAGI (reference sequence). This CDR3 spans 14 amino acids. Here the CDR3 DNA reads TGTGCCAGCAGTTACTCCCGGACAGGCGACGGCTACACCTTC. Its translation: CASSYSRTGDGYTF.

In this sample, this clonotype turned up a few times. V usage is TRBV29-1 and J usage is TRBJ1-4; 8 bases match TRBD1. The CDR3 totals 13 residues. V trimming: 7 bases; J trimming: 5 bases; junction bases outside the gene matches: 6. Germline CDR1 and CDR2: SQVTM and ANQGSEA. In DNA, the CDR3 is TGCAGCGCCTTCGGACAGGGAAATGAAAAACTGTTTTTT. This gives the protein CSAFGQGNEKLFF.

With respect to this clonotype: At one boundary the junction diverges from the germline segment, which might be a read error. CDR3 bases: TGCTGCGTTGAATATTTGGCAGCGTATGGCTACACCTTC. Protein: CCVEYLAAYGYTF. The chain joins TRBV29-1 to TRBJ1-2; D not resolved. Germline-derived CDR1 and CDR2 are SQVTM and ANQGSEA. The CDR3 runs 13 residues.

The chain links TRBV4-3 to TRBJ2-3; D gene unclear. Germline lookup yields CDR1 LGHNA and CDR2 YSLEER. The V end lost 0 bases, the J end lost 2 bases, and 6 bases lay between the germline ends. This CDR3 region has 14 residues. This CDR3 reads CASSQDTFTDTQYF. Here the CDR3 DNA reads TGCGCCAGCAGCCAAGATACCTTCACAGATACGCAGTATTTT.